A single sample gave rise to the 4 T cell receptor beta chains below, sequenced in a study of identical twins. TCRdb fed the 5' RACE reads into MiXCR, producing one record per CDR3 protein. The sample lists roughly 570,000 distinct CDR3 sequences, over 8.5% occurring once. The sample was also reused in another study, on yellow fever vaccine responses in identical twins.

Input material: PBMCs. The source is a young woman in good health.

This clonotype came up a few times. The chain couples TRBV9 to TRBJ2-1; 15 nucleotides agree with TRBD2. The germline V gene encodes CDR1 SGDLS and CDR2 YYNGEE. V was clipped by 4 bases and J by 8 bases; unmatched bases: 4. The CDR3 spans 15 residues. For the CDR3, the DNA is TGTGCCAGCAGCAGGACTAGCGGGGGGGCTCATGAGCAGTTCTTC. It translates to CASSRTSGGAHEQFF.

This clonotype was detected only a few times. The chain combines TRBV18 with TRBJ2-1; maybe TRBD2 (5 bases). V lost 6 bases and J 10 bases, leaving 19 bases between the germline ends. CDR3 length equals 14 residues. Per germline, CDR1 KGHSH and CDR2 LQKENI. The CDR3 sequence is CASSQEVPVNEQFF. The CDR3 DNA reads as TGTGCCAGCTCCCAGGAGGTGCCGGTGAACGAGCAGTTCTTC.

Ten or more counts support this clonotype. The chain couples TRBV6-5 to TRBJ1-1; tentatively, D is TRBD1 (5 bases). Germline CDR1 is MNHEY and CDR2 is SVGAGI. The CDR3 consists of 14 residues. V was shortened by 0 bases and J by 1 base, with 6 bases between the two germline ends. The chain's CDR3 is CASSYSGANTEAFF. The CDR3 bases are TGTGCCAGCAGTTACTCCGGGGCGAACACTGAAGCTTTCTTT.

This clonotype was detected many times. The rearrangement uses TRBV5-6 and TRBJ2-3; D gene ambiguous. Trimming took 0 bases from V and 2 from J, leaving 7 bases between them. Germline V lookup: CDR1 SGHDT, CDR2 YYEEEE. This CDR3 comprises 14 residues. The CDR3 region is CASSLVQNTDTQYF. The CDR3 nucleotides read TGTGCCAGCAGCTTGGTTCAAAACACAGATACGCAGTATTTT.